The 27 T cell receptor beta chains listed next were all sequenced from one sample in a study of shared T cell receptors in the human thymus. Profiled with immunoSEQ multiplex PCR; TCRdb holds only in-frame clones, not every one. The sample records 600,000 or so clones, 70% to 90% being singletons. These data were likewise used in another study, on human thymus T cells.

The specimen was thymocytes. These receptors originate from a boy younger than two with a congenital heart defect.

CDR3 amino acids: CASSPPGLADFWYEQYF. Written as DNA, the CDR3 is TGTGCCAGCTCACCACCGGGACTAGCGGACTTTTGGTACGAGCAGTACTTC. The V call is TRBV18, the J call TRBJ2-7; 11 bases match TRBD2. Germline CDR1 is KGHSH and CDR2 is LQKENI. V trimming: 0 bases; J trimming: 4 bases; junction bases outside the gene matches: 8. This CDR3 is built from 17 residues.

V gene TRBV4-3 combines with J gene TRBJ1-4; D remains unclear. V was pared by 0 bases and J by 0 bases, with 20 bases between. The germline gives CDR1 LGHNA, CDR2 YSLEER. The length of the CDR3 is 20 residues. CDR3 nucleotide sequence: TGCGCCAGCAGCCAAGAAAAGAAAGGATATACCGGGGCAACTAATGAAAAACTGTTTTTT. Protein sequence: CASSQEKKGYTGATNEKLFF.

In regard to this clone: Mismatch with germline at one junction end may stem from a read error. Other DNA sequences from this sample encode an identical CDR3 as well. The chain employs TRBV4-1 and TRBJ1-6; D uncertain. The germline gives CDR1 MGHRA, CDR2 YSYEKL. The CDR3 covers 19 residues. The CDR3 sequence: CASSQDSGRSSSYNSPLHF. CDR3 bases: TGCGCCAGCAGCCAAGATAGTGGCAGGTCGAGCTCCTATAATTCCCCCCTCCACTTT.

V usage is TRBV6-1 and J usage is TRBJ1-5, with TRBD1 matching 7 bases. J lost 2 bases, V lost 5 bases, and 3 bases had no gene match. The CDR3 length is 14 residues. Germline V gene sequence: CDR1 MNHNS, CDR2 SASEGT. This CDR3 is CASSTTGGNQPQHF. CDR3 DNA: TGTGCCAGCAGTACCACAGGGGGCAATCAGCCCCAGCATTTT.

The rearrangement links TRBV5-6 to TRBJ1-2, with a tentative D call TRBD1 (5 bases). From germline, CDR1 is SGHDT and CDR2 YYEEEE. Trimming took 1 base from V and 7 from J, leaving 14 bases between them. This CDR3 has 14 amino acids. CDR3 in DNA: TGTGCCAGCAGCTTGAAGGCCAGGGATCTTGGCTACACCTTC. As protein: CASSLKARDLGYTF. The complete variable domain, with remaining parts taken from reference TRBV5-6 and TRBJ1-2, reads DAGVTQSPTHLIKTRGQQVTLRCSPKSGHDTVSWYQQALGQGPQFIFQYYEEEERQRGNFPDRFSGHQFPNYSSELNVNALLLGDSALYLCASSLKARDLGYTFGSGTRLTVV.

The V gene is TRBV4-3, the J gene TRBJ2-7; a possible D gene is TRBD1 (5 bases). The CDR3 has 15 amino acids. Germline V gene data show CDR1 as LGHNA and CDR2 as YSLEER. V was clipped by 0 bases and J by 5 bases, with 14 bases between them. The CDR3 DNA follows: TGCGCCAGCAGCCAAGAACGGCAGGGCAACGACGAGCAGTACTTC. This encodes CASSQERQGNDEQYF.

About this clone: Its ends do not fully match the called genes, so a read error is possible. The rearrangement joins TRBV13 to TRBJ1-5; TRBD1 might be the D (6 bases). Germline loops: CDR1 PRHDT, CDR2 FYEKMQ (reference sequence). The CDR3 sequence is 13 residues long. The CDR3 is CASSLGQSQPQHF. In DNA, the CDR3 is TGTGCCAGCAGCCTAGGACAGAGCCAGCCCCAGCATTTT.

V is TRBV5-6 and J is TRBJ2-3; 13 nucleotides align to TRBD2. V was clipped by 1 base and J by 2 bases; unmatched bases: 1. The CDR3 is made up of 16 amino acids. Germline CDR1 reads SGHDT; CDR2 reads YYEEEE. CDR3 bases: TGTGCCAGCAGCTTGACTAGCGGGGGGGACACAGATACGCAGTATTTT. Protein product: CASSLTSGGDTDTQYF. The variable domain in full, with the rest retrieved from reference TRBV5-6 and TRBJ2-3, is DAGVTQSPTHLIKTRGQQVTLRCSPKSGHDTVSWYQQALGQGPQFIFQYYEEEERQRGNFPDRFSGHQFPNYSSELNVNALLLGDSALYLCASSLTSGGDTDTQYFGPGTRLTVL.

The chain joins TRBV9 to TRBJ2-6; TRBD1 agrees at 8 bases. The CDR3 loop spans 18 amino acids. V was pared by 3 bases and J by 0 bases, with 8 bases of the junction left unmatched. Germline loops: CDR1 SGDLS, CDR2 YYNGEE. The CDR3 spells CASSGDRGPHSGANVLTF. The CDR3 DNA reads TGTGCCAGCAGCGGTGACAGGGGACCCCACTCTGGGGCCAACGTCCTGACTTTC.

The chain uses TRBV14 and TRBJ1-3; perhaps TRBD1 as D (5 bases). There are 15 residues in the CDR3. Trimming left V 0 bases short and J 4 bases short, with 10 bases between. Looked up from germline, CDR1 is SGHDN and CDR2 is FVKESK. This CDR3 reads CASSQDQTVGNTIYF. The CDR3 DNA is TGTGCCAGCAGCCAAGATCAGACAGTAGGAAACACCATATATTTT.

The rearrangement uses TRBV25-1 and TRBJ2-5; TRBD2 matches 10 bases. Germline V gene data show CDR1 as MGHDK and CDR2 as SYGVNS. V dropped 1 base and J dropped 3; count of bases not matched to a gene: 5. There are 16 residues in the CDR3. The CDR3: CASSESWLAGEETQYF. CDR3 nucleotide sequence: TGTGCCAGCAGTGAATCTTGGCTAGCGGGAGAAGAGACCCAGTACTTC.

V and J are TRBV19 and TRBJ1-1, with no clear D. The CDR3 is made up of 14 amino acids. Germline CDR1 LNHDA, CDR2 SQIVND (reference sequence). Trimming cost V 5 bases and J 0 bases, with 10 bases left between them. The chain's CDR3 is CASSAPSMNTEAFF. As DNA, the CDR3 is TGTGCCAGTAGTGCCCCCTCTATGAACACTGAAGCTTTCTTT.

The chain recombines TRBV28 with TRBJ1-4; TRBD1 agrees at 8 bases. Per germline, CDR1 MDHEN and CDR2 SYDVKM. With V trimmed by 2 bases and J by 1 base, 15 bases remained unmatched. This CDR3 spans 20 amino acids. In DNA form, the CDR3 reads TGTGCCAGCAGTTTAGAGTCTGAGACAGGGGCCTTGAAAACTAATGAAAAACTGTTTTTT. This translates into CASSLESETGALKTNEKLFF.

The V gene is TRBV6-5, the J gene TRBJ1-2; the D is unclear. The CDR3 is made up of 13 amino acids. The V and J ends lost 0 bases and 5 bases respectively, with 7 bases between them. Germline CDR1 reads MNHEY; CDR2 reads SVGAGI. The chain's CDR3 is CASSYSTDYGYTF. The DNA for the CDR3 is TGTGCCAGCAGTTACTCAACAGATTATGGCTACACCTTC.

J is TRBJ2-2 and V is TRBV5-1; a possible D gene is TRBD1 (6 bases). The CDR3 totals 16 residues. V lost 1 base, J lost 4 bases, and 14 bases lay in between. Germline CDR1 SGHRS, CDR2 YFSETQ. The chain's CDR3 is CASSLRYRELTGELFF. As DNA, the CDR3 is TGCGCCAGCAGCTTGCGTTACAGGGAGCTCACCGGGGAGCTGTTTTTT.

V and J are TRBV11-1 and TRBJ2-1, with 7 bases identical to TRBD1. The CDR3 has 15 residues. Per germline, CDR1 SGHAT and CDR2 FQDESV (reference sequence). Unmatched junction bases numbered 11, after V lost 6 bases and J lost 6 bases. The CDR3 spells CASRGQGVVFNEQFF. The CDR3, as DNA: TGTGCCAGCAGGGGGCAGGGGGTGGTTTTCAATGAGCAGTTCTTC.

The V and J genes are TRBV15 and TRBJ2-7, with 8 positions matching TRBD1. Germline V lookup: CDR1 LNHNV, CDR2 YYDKDF (reference sequence). CDR3 length equals 17 residues. J lost 3 bases, V lost 0 bases, and 10 bases had no gene match. CDR3 protein: CATSRDLVGQGVYEQYF. The CDR3 bases are TGTGCCACCAGCAGAGATTTAGTAGGACAGGGCGTCTACGAGCAGTACTTC.

The chain uses TRBV5-1 and TRBJ2-7; TRBD2 matches at 12 bases. CDR3 size: 19 residues. V dropped 2 bases and J dropped 3; count of bases not matched to a gene: 15. In germline, CDR1 is SGHRS, CDR2 YFSETQ. The DNA of the CDR3 is TGCGCCAGCAGCTTATTCCCCGGGACTAGCGGGTCCAAGTACTACGAGCAGTACTTC. Encoded protein: CASSLFPGTSGSKYYEQYF.

The chain uses TRBV30 and TRBJ1-4, with D maybe TRBD1 (6 bases). Germline assignment: CDR1 GTSNPN and CDR2 SVGIG (reference sequence). V dropped 5 bases and J dropped 5 bases, with 27 bases sitting between them. The CDR3 has 18 residues. CDR3 protein: CAWGSGGEDGGINEKLFF. The CDR3 DNA is TGTGCCTGGGGTTCGGGAGGGGAAGACGGGGGCATCAATGAAAAACTGTTTTTT.

The chain joins TRBV4-1 to TRBJ1-5; a weak D match, TRBD1 (5 bases). The germline CDR1 and CDR2 sequences are MGHRA and YSYEKL. This CDR3 region has 15 residues. V was clipped by 4 bases and J by 7 bases, with 17 bases between them. CDR3 in amino acids: CASSPVSRVNQPQHF. CDR3 DNA: TGCGCCAGCAGCCCCGTTAGCAGGGTTAACCAGCCCCAGCATTTT.

The V call is TRBV11-2, the J call TRBJ2-2; a weak D match, TRBD2 (6 bases). V was cut by 0 bases and J by 5 bases, with 13 bases left in between. CDR1 SGHAT and CDR2 FQNNGV come from the germline V gene. The CDR3 is made up of 16 amino acids. The CDR3 reads CASSLDRTEGTGELFF. CDR3 bases: TGTGCCAGCAGCTTAGATCGGACGGAGGGGACCGGGGAGCTGTTTTTT.

This chain uses TRBV4-1 with TRBJ2-6; TRBD1 matches 9 bases. J gave up 2 bases and V 4 bases, and 18 bases lay outside the gene matches. Germline V gene data show CDR1 as MGHRA and CDR2 as YSYEKL. CDR3 size: 21 residues. CDR3: CASSLDRDRALVGAGANVLTF. The CDR3 coding sequence is TGCGCCAGCAGCCTAGACCGGGACAGGGCCCTGGTTGGAGCTGGGGCCAACGTCCTGACTTTC.

This sequence joins TRBV29-1 and TRBJ2-5, with no clear D. With 5 bases removed from V and 2 bases from J, the gap between germline ends came to 18 bases. Per germline, CDR1 SQVTM and CDR2 ANQGSEA. The CDR3 is made up of 15 amino acids. CDR3 nucleotide sequence: TGCAGCGTTTTTGAGGTCCGGTCGGCACAAGAGACCCAGTACTTC. Protein sequence: CSVFEVRSAQETQYF.

The chain is built from TRBV5-1 and TRBJ2-1, with 16 bases fitting TRBD2. CDR1 is SGHRS and CDR2 is YFSETQ in the germline V gene. CDR3 size: 18 residues. V lost 4 bases, J lost 4 bases, and 8 bases stayed unmatched. CDR3 loop: CASSGKGTSGRVYNEQFF. Written as DNA, the CDR3 is TGCGCCAGCAGCGGAAAGGGGACTAGCGGGAGGGTTTACAATGAGCAGTTCTTC.

The rearrangement links TRBV4-3 to TRBJ2-1, with TRBD1 matching 9 bases. V lost 0 bases, J lost 2 bases, and 5 bases stayed unmatched. The germline V gene has CDR1 LGHNA and CDR2 YSLEER. The CDR3 is 17 residues long. CDR3 DNA sequence: TGCGCCAGCAGCCAAGATTGGGGGGACAGGGCCTACAATGAGCAGTTCTTC. It codes for CASSQDWGDRAYNEQFF.

The table lists this clone with a count of one. The J gene is TRBJ2-3, the V gene TRBV9; 7 bases are shared with TRBD1. CDR3 length equals 15 residues. Germline loops: CDR1 SGDLS, CDR2 YYNGEE. J lost 1 base, V lost 5 bases, and 7 bases had no gene match. The CDR3 DNA sequence: TGTGCCAGCAGTCCCGGACAGGACCGCACAGATACGCAGTATTTT. Encoded protein: CASSPGQDRTDTQYF.

This sequence joins TRBV7-9 and TRBJ2-7; TRBD1 matches 7 bases. The ends lost 0 bases at V and 5 bases at J; junction bases unmatched: 4. CDR1 is SEHNR, CDR2 FQNEAQ, per germline (reference sequence). This CDR3 has 14 residues. The CDR3 nucleotides read TGTGCCAGCAGCTTAGCGGACAGGATACACGAGCAGTACTTC. Amino acids: CASSLADRIHEQYF.